Detailed here is one T cell receptor (beta chain). Antigen specificity is unknown. TCR alpha and TCR beta cDNA libraries with sample barcodes and UMIs came from 5'RACE using constant-segment primers. TCRdb ran MiXCR on the 5' RACE reads and lists one entry per CDR3 protein. This sample yields approximately 560,000 distinct CDR3 sequences, of which roughly a sixth are seen a single time; roughly 7.8% belongs to the top ten. This sample is part of a study of T-cell memory formation after mild COVID-19. Study-level information: TCR clusters were largely donor specific. Overall study results and limits: Contracting clones localized mainly to CM and EM when CD4+ and mainly to EMRA when CD8+. The study detected some responding clones in pre-infection memory, suggesting cross-reactive memory joined.

This CDR3 is built from 16 residues. Looked up from germline, CDR1 is LNHDA and CDR2 is SQIVND (reference sequence). V was clipped by 7 bases and J by 4 bases, with 22 bases between them. This TCR was sampled from an adult woman who had mild COVID-19 (a few samples of this study predate the infection). Cell type and time point are not known. The chain carries TRBV19 and TRBJ1-1; possibly TRBD1 for D (5 bases). The specimen sequenced was PBMCs or a T cell subset sorted from them (not recorded which). In nucleotides, the CDR3 is TGTGCCAGTACCACGATCCACGTGGGGGGGGTCACTGAAGCTTTCTTT. It codes for CASTTIHVGGVTEAFF.